This T cell receptor (beta chain) was retrieved from a study of beta chain features in type 1 diabetes. Staining for CD45RO/CCR7/CD25/CD127/CD95/CD27 allowed sorting of CD4+ naive, central memory, regulatory and stem cell-like memory cells. Notes on this clone: Its antigen is still unknown.

The study reverse transcribed the entire isolated RNA, so it sequenced expressed TCRB transcripts. For naive, central memory and regulatory T cell samples, reads averaged roughly 3.5 million. Only in-frame clones appear in the TCRdb table, and some are missing; sequencing was by immunoSEQ multiplex PCR. The sample carries about 650,000 clones, 9.5% to 15% recorded once. Study-wide findings and caveats: VDJ junctions sequenced from type 1 diabetes patients showed fewer insertions and more deletions. There was a moderate but significant shortening of TCRB CDR3s in all four CD4+ subsets of Type 1 diabetes patients.

This TCR derives from a man under 40 with type 1 diabetes. The sequenced sample consisted of naive CD4+ T cells from blood.

CDR3 sequence reads: CASSPPGQLTGELFF. As DNA, the CDR3 is TGTGCCAGCAGCCCTCCTGGGCAGTTGACCGGGGAGCTGTTTTTT. The chain joins TRBV7-8 to TRBJ2-2, with D uncertain. V gave up 5 bases and J gave up 5 bases, with 15 bases separating them. Looked up from germline, CDR1 is SGHVS and CDR2 is FQNEAQ. The CDR3 runs 15 residues.